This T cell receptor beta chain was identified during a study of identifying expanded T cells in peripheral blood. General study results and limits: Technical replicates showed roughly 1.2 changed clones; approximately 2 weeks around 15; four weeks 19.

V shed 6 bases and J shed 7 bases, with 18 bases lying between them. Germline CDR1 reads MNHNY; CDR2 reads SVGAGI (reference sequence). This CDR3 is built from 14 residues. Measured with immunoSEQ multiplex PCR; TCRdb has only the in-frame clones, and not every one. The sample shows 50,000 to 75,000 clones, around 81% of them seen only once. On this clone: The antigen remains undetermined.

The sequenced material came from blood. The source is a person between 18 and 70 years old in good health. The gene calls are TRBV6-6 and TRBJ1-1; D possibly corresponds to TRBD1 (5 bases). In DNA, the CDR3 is TGTGCCAGCAGGGGCGATGGGGCAAACGATGAAGCTTTCTTT. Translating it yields CASRGDGANDEAFF.